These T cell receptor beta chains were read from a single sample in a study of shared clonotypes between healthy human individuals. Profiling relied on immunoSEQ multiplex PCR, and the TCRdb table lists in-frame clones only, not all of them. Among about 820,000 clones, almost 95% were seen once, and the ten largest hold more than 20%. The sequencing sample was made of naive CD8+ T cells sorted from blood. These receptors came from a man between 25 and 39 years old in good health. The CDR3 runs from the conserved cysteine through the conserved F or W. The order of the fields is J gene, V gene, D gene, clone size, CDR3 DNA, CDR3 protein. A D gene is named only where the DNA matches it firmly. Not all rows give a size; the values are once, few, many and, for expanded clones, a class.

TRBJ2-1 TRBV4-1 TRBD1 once TGCGCCAGCAGCTACAGGGGTGGGGGCTACAATGAGCAGTTCTTC CASSYRGGGYNEQFF
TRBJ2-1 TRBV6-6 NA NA TGTGCCAGCAGTTACTCTGGGAATGAGCAGTTCTTC CASSYSGNEQFF
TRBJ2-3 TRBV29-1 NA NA TGCGGGGCCACAGATACGCAGTATTTT CGATDTQYF
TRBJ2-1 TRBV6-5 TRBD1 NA TGTGCCAGCAGTAGACAGGGGGTGTACAATGAGCAGTTCTTC CASSRQGVYNEQFF
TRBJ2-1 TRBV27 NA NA TGTGCCAGCAGTTTTGGCGGGATTTACAATGAGCAGTTCTTC CASSFGGIYNEQFF
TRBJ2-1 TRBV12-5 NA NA TGTGCTAGTGGTTTGGTAGGCGAGAACAATGAGCAGTTCTTC CASGLVGENNEQFF
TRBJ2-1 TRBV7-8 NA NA TGTGCCAGCAGCTTTGCATCAGGGGAGTGGGATGAGCAGTTCTTC CASSFASGEWDEQFF
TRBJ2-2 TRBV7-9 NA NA TGTGCCAGCAACCCGTCCAGGGGCGAGGAGCTGTTTTTT CASNPSRGEELFF
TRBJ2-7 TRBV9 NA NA TGTGCCAGCAGCGTAGAAGGGGCTCTCGACGAGCAGTACTTC CASSVEGALDEQYF
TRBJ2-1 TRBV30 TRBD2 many TGTGCCTGGAGTGCCTGGACTAGCGGGCTACGGAGCTCCTACAATGAGCAGTTCTTC CAWSAWTSGLRSSYNEQFF
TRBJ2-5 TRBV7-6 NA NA TGTGCCAGCAGCTTTAATCGCCGGCAACTCCAAGAGACCCAGTACTTC CASSFNRRQLQETQYF
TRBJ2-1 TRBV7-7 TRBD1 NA TGTGCTAGCAGCCCCGGGACAGTTGATGAGCAGTTCTTC CASSPGTVDEQFF
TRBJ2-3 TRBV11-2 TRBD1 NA TGTGCCAGCGAACCATGGCCCGACAGGGTCGGACTAGATACGCAGTATTTT CASEPWPDRVGLDTQYF
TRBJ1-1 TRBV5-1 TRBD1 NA TGCGCCAGCAGCAAAGACAGGGCCACTGAAGCTTTCTTT CASSKDRATEAFF
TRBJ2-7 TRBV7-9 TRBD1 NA TGTGCCAGCAGCCCCGGGACAGGCACCTACGAGCAGTACTTC CASSPGTGTYEQYF
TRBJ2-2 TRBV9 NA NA TGTGCCAGCTCCACTCCGATCCGCGGTACGAACACCGGGGAGCTGTTTTTT CASSTPIRGTNTGELFF
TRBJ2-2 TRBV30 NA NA TGTGCCTGGAGTTCAGGGGTCGCCGGGGAGCTGTTTTTT CAWSSGVAGELFF
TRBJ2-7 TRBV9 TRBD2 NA TGTGCCAGCAGCTTAGGGACTAGCGGGAGTCCATACGAGCAGTACTTC CASSLGTSGSPYEQYF
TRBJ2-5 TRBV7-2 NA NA TGTGCCAGCAGCAACCCTCCGGAGACCCAGTACTTC CASSNPPETQYF
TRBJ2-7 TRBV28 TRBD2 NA TGTGCCAGCAGTTTGAGCGGGAGGGCTTACGAGCAGTACTTC CASSLSGRAYEQYF
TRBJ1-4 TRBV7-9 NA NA TGTGCCAGCAGCTTAGCGTTTGCCACGTCTTCAACTAATGAAAAACTGTTTTTT CASSLAFATSSTNEKLFF
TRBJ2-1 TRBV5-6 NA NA TGTGCCAGCAGCGTGGGCGGAGAGCAGTTCTTC CASSVGGEQFF